These T cell receptor beta chains were read from a single sample in a study of radiation and T cells in renal cell carcinoma. The repertoire was sequenced with immunoSEQ multiplex PCR; TCRdb's copy has only in-frame clones and lacks some. The sample shows approximately 110,000 clones, roughly 80% of them seen only once. This specimen was blood, taken from a patient whose treatment included radiotherapy and nephrectomy. The receptors stem from a woman aged 55 to 70 with renal cell carcinoma. CDR3s leave out the opening cysteine and the closing phenylalanine or tryptophan. The order of the fields is CDR3 length, clone size, V gene, J gene, CDR3 protein. Rows give clone size only sometimes, using once, few, many, or a class for an expanded clone.

cdr3_length: 10
clone_size: .
v_call: TRBV5-4
j_call: TRBJ1-1
cdr3_aa: ASSGRDTEAF

cdr3_length: 13
clone_size: .
v_call: TRBV6-4
j_call: TRBJ1-2
cdr3_aa: ASRSGTGGAYGYT

cdr3_length: 13
clone_size: .
v_call: TRBV28
j_call: TRBJ2-3
cdr3_aa: ASSLGGASTDTQY

cdr3_length: 16
clone_size: .
v_call: TRBV7-2
j_call: TRBJ2-6
cdr3_aa: ASSLGLAGGAGANVLT

cdr3_length: 16
clone_size: .
v_call: TRBV4-3
j_call: TRBJ2-1
cdr3_aa: ASSQTSGLAGRYNEQF

cdr3_length: 15
clone_size: .
v_call: TRBV10-1
j_call: TRBJ1-1
cdr3_aa: ASTPGGPGAGNTEAF

cdr3_length: 13
clone_size: .
v_call: TRBV15
j_call: TRBJ2-5
cdr3_aa: ATSRAGGFQETQY

cdr3_length: 13
clone_size: .
v_call: TRBV7-9
j_call: TRBJ2-2
cdr3_aa: ASAISTGESGELF

cdr3_length: 11
clone_size: .
v_call: TRBV30
j_call: TRBJ2-1
cdr3_aa: ACWTELYNEQF

cdr3_length: 12
clone_size: .
v_call: TRBV28
j_call: TRBJ2-2
cdr3_aa: ASTGGWDTGELF

cdr3_length: 13
clone_size: .
v_call: TRBV28
j_call: TRBJ2-5
cdr3_aa: ASTNSGGAGETQY

cdr3_length: 12
clone_size: .
v_call: TRBV18
j_call: TRBJ2-3
cdr3_aa: ASSRSGSTDTQY

cdr3_length: 13
clone_size: .
v_call: TRBV4-1
j_call: TRBJ1-2
cdr3_aa: ASSHQTGGLYGYT

cdr3_length: 10
clone_size: .
v_call: TRBV29-1
j_call: TRBJ2-3
cdr3_aa: SAAGVTDTQY

cdr3_length: 11
clone_size: .
v_call: TRBV2
j_call: TRBJ1-1
cdr3_aa: ASRQGRGTEAF

cdr3_length: 10
clone_size: .
v_call: TRBV19
j_call: TRBJ1-1
cdr3_aa: ASSIGGIEAF

cdr3_length: 11
clone_size: .
v_call: TRBV6-5
j_call: TRBJ1-3
cdr3_aa: ASTRGPGNTIY

cdr3_length: 9
clone_size: .
v_call: TRBV6-5
j_call: TRBJ1-2
cdr3_aa: ASSTNYGYT

cdr3_length: 14
clone_size: .
v_call: TRBV5-6
j_call: TRBJ2-3
cdr3_aa: ASSIPSGGVTDTQY

cdr3_length: 12
clone_size: .
v_call: TRBV5-1
j_call: TRBJ2-2
cdr3_aa: ASSAVTSTGELF

cdr3_length: 13
clone_size: .
v_call: TRBV6-1
j_call: TRBJ1-6
cdr3_aa: ASREGDSYNSPLH

cdr3_length: 14
clone_size: once
v_call: TRBV7-2
j_call: TRBJ2-1
cdr3_aa: ASSLDRDRGWNEQF

cdr3_length: 16
clone_size: .
v_call: TRBV5-5
j_call: TRBJ1-1
cdr3_aa: ASSERPPCQLMNTEAF

cdr3_length: 12
clone_size: once
v_call: TRBV19
j_call: TRBJ1-1
cdr3_aa: ASSMGGRGTEAF

cdr3_length: 13
clone_size: .
v_call: TRBV6-5
j_call: TRBJ2-4
cdr3_aa: ASSRLAGQGNIQY

cdr3_length: 10
clone_size: .
v_call: TRBV10-1
j_call: TRBJ2-5
cdr3_aa: ASSESGQTQY

cdr3_length: 12
clone_size: once
v_call: TRBV5-1
j_call: TRBJ2-7
cdr3_aa: ASSSGTGSYEQY

cdr3_length: 12
clone_size: once
v_call: TRBV19
j_call: TRBJ1-6
cdr3_aa: ASSLSSAYSPLH

cdr3_length: 13
clone_size: few
v_call: TRBV7-2
j_call: TRBJ1-5
cdr3_aa: ASSSDHPGNQPQH

cdr3_length: 11
clone_size: few
v_call: TRBV4-2
j_call: TRBJ1-6
cdr3_aa: ASSQVQNSPLH

cdr3_length: 14
clone_size: .
v_call: TRBV10-3
j_call: TRBJ2-3
cdr3_aa: AITPAGTGGPDTQY

cdr3_length: 10
clone_size: .
v_call: TRBV7-2
j_call: TRBJ2-3
cdr3_aa: ASSFTGGTQY

cdr3_length: 9
clone_size: once
v_call: TRBV20-1
j_call: TRBJ1-1
cdr3_aa: SAKDRTEAF

cdr3_length: 13
clone_size: .
v_call: TRBV7-9
j_call: TRBJ1-4
cdr3_aa: ASSLEGGFGEKLF

cdr3_length: 13
clone_size: .
v_call: TRBV9
j_call: TRBJ2-3
cdr3_aa: ASSPRGGGTDTQY

cdr3_length: 9
clone_size: .
v_call: TRBV5-6
j_call: TRBJ2-4
cdr3_aa: ASSFQNIQY

cdr3_length: 15
clone_size: once
v_call: TRBV11-2
j_call: TRBJ1-2
cdr3_aa: ASSWIWEGPLGFDYT

cdr3_length: 13
clone_size: .
v_call: TRBV5-6
j_call: TRBJ1-2
cdr3_aa: ASAETRPPNYGYT

cdr3_length: 10
clone_size: once
v_call: TRBV30
j_call: TRBJ2-7
cdr3_aa: AWSLSDREQY

cdr3_length: 13
clone_size: .
v_call: TRBV9
j_call: TRBJ2-1
cdr3_aa: ASSEIRGGVNEQF

cdr3_length: 12
clone_size: few
v_call: TRBV28
j_call: TRBJ2-7
cdr3_aa: ASSVSLAGGEQY

cdr3_length: 13
clone_size: many
v_call: TRBV7-9
j_call: TRBJ1-2
cdr3_aa: ASSPGTNTNYGYT

cdr3_length: 13
clone_size: few
v_call: TRBV5-5
j_call: TRBJ1-1
cdr3_aa: ASIIADYSGTEAF

cdr3_length: 10
clone_size: .
v_call: TRBV28
j_call: TRBJ2-7
cdr3_aa: ASRLTRGEQY

cdr3_length: 13
clone_size: .
v_call: TRBV5-1
j_call: TRBJ1-4
cdr3_aa: ASSVDRTTNEKLF

cdr3_length: 17
clone_size: .
v_call: TRBV14
j_call: TRBJ2-1
cdr3_aa: ASSQLGGAGVGSYNEQF

cdr3_length: 9
clone_size: .
v_call: TRBV29-1
j_call: TRBJ1-3
cdr3_aa: SADRGNTIY

cdr3_length: 11
clone_size: once
v_call: TRBV28
j_call: TRBJ2-5
cdr3_aa: ASSLGQVETQY

cdr3_length: 13
clone_size: few
v_call: TRBV7-3
j_call: TRBJ2-5
cdr3_aa: ASSLWGEEGETQY

cdr3_length: 13
clone_size: .
v_call: TRBV10-3
j_call: .
cdr3_aa: AARRLAGDSYEQY

cdr3_length: 13
clone_size: .
v_call: TRBV9
j_call: TRBJ1-2
cdr3_aa: ASSVANRGLYGYT

cdr3_length: 13
clone_size: once
v_call: TRBV19
j_call: TRBJ1-4
cdr3_aa: ASSFSGTTNEKLF

cdr3_length: 10
clone_size: .
v_call: TRBV19
j_call: TRBJ1-3
cdr3_aa: ASSPAGNTIY